One and the same sample provided the 8 T cell receptor beta chains below, sequenced in a study of control samples from healthy donors and cancer patients. The table came from immunoSEQ multiplex PCR; TCRdb's copy has only in-frame clones and leaves some out. The table has 85,000 to 95,000 clones, 88% seen once. The specimen sequenced was blood. The receptor set was obtained from a woman between 65 and 79 years old in good health.

This clone appeared once. This chain connects TRBV12-3 or TRBV12-4 to TRBJ1-1; no firm D call. This CDR3 comprises 13 residues. V lost 10 bases, J lost 4 bases, and 16 bases lay in between. CDR3 loop: CATVYEVGTEAFF. CDR3 nucleotides: TGTGCCACCGTTTATGAGGTAGGCACTGAAGCTTTCTTT.

The gene calls are TRBV6-2 or TRBV6-3 and TRBJ1-2; D not certain. Germline V gene data show CDR1 as MNHEY and CDR2 as SVGEGT. The CDR3 runs to 13 residues. Trimming stripped 6 bases from V and 8 bases from J, with 16 bases between. The CDR3 coding sequence is TGTGCCAGCAGCCAAAACACAGCGCGGGGCTACACCTTC. Its protein is CASSQNTARGYTF.

The CDR3 nucleotides read TGTGCCAGCAGCGTAGGCGGTAGCGGGGGGGCCGATGAGCAGTTCTTC. Translating it yields CASSVGGSGGADEQFF. The chain combines TRBV9 with TRBJ2-1; TRBD2 aligns across 11 bases. This CDR3 has 16 residues. Germline assignment: CDR1 SGDLS and CDR2 YYNGEE. J was trimmed by 8 bases and V by 0 bases; bases with no gene match: 7.

V gene TRBV5-1 combines with J gene TRBJ2-5, with 13 bases lining up with TRBD2. This CDR3 spans 18 amino acids. The trim removed 3 bases at V and 0 bases at J, leaving 8 bases unmatched. Germline V gives CDR1 SGHRS, CDR2 YFSETQ. The CDR3 nucleotides read TGCGCCAGCAGCTCAGGACTAGCGGGAGCGCCGTACCAAGAGACCCAGTACTTC. Amino acids: CASSSGLAGAPYQETQYF.

CDR3 coding DNA: TGTGCCAGCAGCTCAGGGGGCACCTTAACCGGTCAGCTGTTTTTT. Translation: CASSSGGTLTGQLFF. The chain is built from TRBV7-6 and TRBJ2-2, with TRBD1 matching 8 bases. J lost 12 bases, V lost 4 bases, and 13 bases had no gene match. CDR1 SGHVS and CDR2 FNYEAQ come from the germline V gene. CDR3 size: 15 residues.

The chain couples TRBV18 to TRBJ1-1; 12 bases agree with TRBD1. V lost 6 bases to trimming and J lost 5 bases; unmatched junction nucleotides: 10. The CDR3 is 16 residues long. CDR1 KGHSH and CDR2 LQKENI come from the germline V gene. The CDR3 bases are TGTGCCAGCTCTAACCGGGACAGGGGGCTGGCTACTGAAGCTTTCTTT. Its translation is CASSNRDRGLATEAFF.

The chain carries TRBV11-2 and TRBJ2-7; TRBD1 aligns across 8 bases. The CDR3 totals 16 residues. Germline V gene data show CDR1 as SGHAT and CDR2 as FQNNGV. V dropped 3 bases and J dropped 0; count of bases not matched to a gene: 7. In DNA form, the CDR3 reads TGTGCCAGCAGCTTTCCGACAGGGGCGTTCTCCTACGAGCAGTACTTC. This gives the protein CASSFPTGAFSYEQYF.

The rearrangement joins TRBV6-5 to TRBJ1-2; D possibly corresponds to TRBD1 (6 bases). Trimming took 3 bases from V and 4 from J, leaving 15 bases between them. Looked up from germline, CDR1 is MNHEY and CDR2 is SVGAGI. The CDR3 consists of 15 residues. CDR3 nucleotides: TGTGCCAGCAGTTATGGGGGCAGGGCGGGCTATGGCTACACCTTC. Translating gives CASSYGGRAGYGYTF.